This T cell receptor beta chain was recovered during a study of tissue T cells after allogeneic stem cell transplantation. General study results and limits: In patients and mice, blood and spleen missed much of tissue repertoire. Alloreactivity or antigen specificity of tissue TCRs was not determined; some clones might be host cells. Few T cell clones were shared across patients, but motif clusters showed tissue-specific shared signatures.

On this clone: Its target is not known.

This CDR3 is built from 13 residues. Germline V gene data show CDR1 as MNHNS and CDR2 as SASEGT. V was cut by 3 bases and J by 3 bases, with 8 bases left in between. TCRdb's table, derived via immunoSEQ multiplex PCR, lists solely in-frame clones and lacks some. In the table there are about 26,000 clones, about 89% of which are singletons. This TCR came from a male donor aged 60 or over who later had graft-versus-host disease after an allogeneic stem cell transplant. The J gene is TRBJ1-2, the V gene TRBV6-1; D gene uncertain. Sequencing used blood, obtained before transplantation. The CDR3 sequence is CASSERTHYGYTF. CDR3 DNA sequence: TGTGCCAGCAGTGAGAGGACCCACTATGGCTACACCTTC.